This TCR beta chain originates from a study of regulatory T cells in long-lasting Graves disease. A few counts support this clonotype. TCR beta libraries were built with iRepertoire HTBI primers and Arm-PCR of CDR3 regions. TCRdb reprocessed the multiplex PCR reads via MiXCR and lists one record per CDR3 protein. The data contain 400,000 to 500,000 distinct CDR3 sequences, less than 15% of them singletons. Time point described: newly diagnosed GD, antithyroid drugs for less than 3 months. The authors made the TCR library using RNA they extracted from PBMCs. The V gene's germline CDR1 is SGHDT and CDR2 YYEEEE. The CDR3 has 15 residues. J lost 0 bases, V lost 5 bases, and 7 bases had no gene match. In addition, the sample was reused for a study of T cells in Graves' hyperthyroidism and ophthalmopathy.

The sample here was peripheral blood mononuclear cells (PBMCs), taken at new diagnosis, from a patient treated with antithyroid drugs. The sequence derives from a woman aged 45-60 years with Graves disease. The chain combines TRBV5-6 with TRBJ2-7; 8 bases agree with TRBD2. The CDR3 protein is CASRNRLAPSYEQYF. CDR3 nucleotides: TGTGCCAGCAGAAATCGACTAGCGCCCTCCTACGAGCAGTACTTC.